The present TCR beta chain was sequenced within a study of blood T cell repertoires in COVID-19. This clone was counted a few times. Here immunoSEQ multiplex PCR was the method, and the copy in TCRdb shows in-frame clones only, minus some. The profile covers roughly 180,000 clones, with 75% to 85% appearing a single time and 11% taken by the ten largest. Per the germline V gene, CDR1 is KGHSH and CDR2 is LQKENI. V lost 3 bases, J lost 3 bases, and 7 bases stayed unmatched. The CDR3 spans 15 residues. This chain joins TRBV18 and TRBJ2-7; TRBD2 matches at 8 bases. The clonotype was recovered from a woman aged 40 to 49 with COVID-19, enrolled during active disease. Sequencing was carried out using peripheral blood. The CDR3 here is CASSPSLAEDYEQYF. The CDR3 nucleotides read TGTGCCAGCTCACCGTCACTAGCGGAGGACTACGAGCAGTACTTC.